One sample yielded the 21 T cell receptor beta chains listed below, sequenced in a study of blood T cell repertoires in COVID-19. Only in-frame clones appear in the TCRdb table, and some are missing; sequencing was by immunoSEQ multiplex PCR. The sample yields 300,000 to 450,000 clones, around nine tenths seen once. Sequenced input: PBMCs or T cells enriched from blood (not recorded which). These receptors came from a woman younger than 35 who had recovered from COVID-19.

The chain has TRBV3-1 (or the pseudogene TRBV3-2) and TRBJ1-1, with D tentatively TRBD1 (6 bases). There are 12 residues in the CDR3. The V and J ends lost 4 bases and 5 bases respectively, with 8 bases between them. CDR1 is LGHDT and CDR2 is YNNKEL in the germline V gene (reference sequence). CDR3 protein: CASSLQGTEAFF. The CDR3 DNA sequence: TGTGCCAGCAGCCTTCAGGGGACTGAAGCTTTCTTT.

This clone was detected only once. The chain links TRBV6-5 to TRBJ1-6; D gene unclear. Germline values: CDR1 MNHEY, CDR2 SVGAGI. CDR3 size: 15 residues. The germline V and J ends were trimmed by 2 bases and 2 bases, with 7 bases remaining between them. CDR3 sequence (DNA): TGTGCCAGCAGTTACAACCAGGCCTATAATTCACCCCTCCACTTT. Translated: CASSYNQAYNSPLHF.

The J gene is TRBJ1-1, the V gene TRBV6-6, with a tentative D call TRBD1 (5 bases). The CDR3 has 11 residues. Germline CDR1 is MNHNY and CDR2 is SVGAGI (reference sequence). V lost 10 bases to trimming and J lost 1 base, with 7 bases between them. CDR3 nucleotide sequence: TGTGCCATCCAGGGGAACACTGAAGCTTTCTTT. Translating gives CAIQGNTEAFF.

A single count supports this clone. This chain connects TRBV11-2 to TRBJ2-3; maybe TRBD2 (5 bases). Germline CDR1 SGHAT, CDR2 FQNNGV. This CDR3 has 15 residues. V shed 5 bases and J shed 2 bases, with 14 bases lying between them. The CDR3 region is CASSPRGPPTDTQYF. CDR3 nucleotide sequence: TGTGCCAGCAGCCCGCGCGGGCCCCCCACAGATACGCAGTATTTT.

V is TRBV2 and J is TRBJ2-7, with 7 bases lining up with TRBD1. This CDR3 has 14 amino acids. From germline, CDR1 is SNHLY and CDR2 FYNNEI. With V trimmed by 4 bases and J by 2 bases, 5 bases remained unmatched. The CDR3 spells CASSGLTGTYEQYF. The CDR3 DNA reads TGTGCCAGCAGTGGATTGACAGGGACCTACGAGCAGTACTTC. Complete variable domain (other parts from reference TRBV2 and TRBJ2-7): EPEVTQTPSHQVTQMGQEVILRCVPISNHLYFYWYRQILGQKVEFLVSFYNNEISEKSEIFDDQFSVERPDGSNFTLKIRSTKLEDSAMYFCASSGLTGTYEQYFGPGTRLTVT.

This chain joins TRBV5-1 and TRBJ1-4, with D possibly TRBD1 on 6 matching bases. V lost 4 bases to trimming and J lost 0 bases, with 13 bases between them. CDR1 and CDR2 from the germline V gene are SGHRS and YFSETQ. The length of the CDR3 is 16 residues. DNA of the CDR3: TGCGCCAGCAGCCCTCTTACAGGGCCAACTAATGAAAAACTGTTTTTT. It codes for CASSPLTGPTNEKLFF.

The rearrangement links TRBV7-2 to TRBJ1-4; 8 nucleotides align to TRBD1. The CDR3 loop spans 16 amino acids. V was pared by 5 bases and J by 7 bases, with 12 bases of the junction left unmatched. Per germline, CDR1 SGHTA and CDR2 FQGNSA. This chain's CDR3 is CASSPMMSQGGEKLFF. The CDR3 DNA is TGTGCCAGCAGCCCCATGATGTCACAGGGGGGTGAAAAACTGTTTTTT.

This rearrangement joins TRBV6-5 to TRBJ1-6, with 8 bases fitting TRBD1. CDR3 length equals 14 residues. Germline assignment: CDR1 MNHEY and CDR2 SVGAGI. V shed 7 bases and J 9 bases; nucleotides not matched to a gene: 8. CDR3 nucleotide sequence: TGTGCCAGCACCCGGGACAGGTCTTCTTCACCCCTCCACTTT. Translating it yields CASTRDRSSSPLHF.

This clone has only one observation. The CDR3 region is CASSYSKDLLKQFF. The CDR3 bases are TGTGCCAGCAGTTACTCGAAAGACTTACTGAAGCAGTTCTTC. The chain has TRBV6-6 and TRBJ2-1, with no clear D. Germline CDR1 is MNHNY and CDR2 is SVGAGI (reference sequence). The length of the CDR3 is 14 residues. V dropped 0 bases and J dropped 11 bases, with 14 bases sitting between them.

This chain joins TRBV6-5 and TRBJ1-5; a possible D gene is TRBD1 (5 bases). The CDR3 contains 15 residues. The germline V gene encodes CDR1 MNHEY and CDR2 SVGAGI. The V and J ends lost 5 bases and 6 bases respectively, with 17 bases between them. The DNA of the CDR3 is TGTGCCAGCAGTATCCGTAGGGCCACAGGTCAGCCCCAGCATTTT. This sequence encodes CASSIRRATGQPQHF.

This clone has just one count. This chain links TRBV7-8 with TRBJ1-2, with D perhaps matching TRBD1 (6 bases). Deletions cut 0 bases from V and 8 bases from J, with 16 bases between. Germline V lookup: CDR1 SGHVS, CDR2 FQNEAQ. CDR3 length: 15 residues. The CDR3 DNA reads as TGTGCCAGCAGCTTAGCGCATCGGGGGGCGGGAGGCTACACCTTC. Its translation: CASSLAHRGAGGYTF.

The gene calls are TRBV6-5 and TRBJ1-4, with TRBD1 matching 8 bases. CDR1 MNHEY and CDR2 SVGAGI come from the germline V gene. Trimming took 8 bases from V and 6 from J; bases not matched to a gene: 8. This CDR3 is 14 amino acids long. The DNA of the CDR3 is TGTGCCAGCTTTACCGGGACAGGACATGAAAAACTGTTTTTT. Its protein is CASFTGTGHEKLFF.

The J gene is TRBJ1-1, the V gene TRBV29-1; possible D gene TRBD1, 5 bases. The germline V and J ends were trimmed by 5 bases and 6 bases, with 10 bases remaining between them. The CDR3 extends over 11 amino acids. Germline CDR1 and CDR2: SQVTM and ANQGSEA. In DNA, the CDR3 is TGCAGCGTTACGGGGGTCTCTGAAGCTTTCTTT. It is translated as CSVTGVSEAFF.

J is TRBJ2-5 and V is TRBV5-6, with TRBD2 identical over 8 bases. Germline CDR1 is SGHDT and CDR2 is YYEEEE. The CDR3 is 17 residues long. V dropped 1 base and J dropped 4; count of bases not matched to a gene: 12. The CDR3 nucleotides read TGTGCCAGCAGCTTGATATCTAGACGGGAGGGATCAGAGACCCAGTACTTC. This codes for CASSLISRREGSETQYF. Combining the CDR3 with reference TRBV5-6 and TRBJ2-5 gives the whole variable domain DAGVTQSPTHLIKTRGQQVTLRCSPKSGHDTVSWYQQALGQGPQFIFQYYEEEERQRGNFPDRFSGHQFPNYSSELNVNALLLGDSALYLCASSLISRREGSETQYFGPGTRLLVL.

The chain carries TRBV28 and TRBJ2-7; 10 positions match TRBD1. J was trimmed by 7 bases and V by 5 bases; bases with no gene match: 20. The CDR3 spans 18 residues. In germline, CDR1 is MDHEN, CDR2 SYDVKM. CDR3 amino acids: CASSDWGTGEWGDREQYF. The CDR3 nucleotides are TGTGCCAGCAGTGATTGGGGGACAGGGGAGTGGGGAGATCGGGAGCAGTACTTC.

This sequence joins TRBV4-1 and TRBJ1-6; TRBD1 aligns across 8 bases. There are 16 residues in the CDR3. CDR1 and CDR2 from the germline V gene are MGHRA and YSYEKL. J was trimmed by 3 bases and V by 5 bases; bases with no gene match: 6. The CDR3 loop reads CASSTRQGSYNSPLHF. The CDR3 DNA follows: TGCGCCAGCAGCACCCGACAGGGGAGCTATAATTCACCCCTCCACTTT.

The chain has TRBV4-3 and TRBJ1-3; D is uncertain. The germline gives CDR1 LGHNA, CDR2 YSLEER. V lost 5 bases, J lost 9 bases, and 17 bases lay in between. The CDR3 totals 14 residues. CDR3 in amino acids: CASSKDVEDGTIYF. In DNA form, the CDR3 reads TGCGCCAGCAGCAAGGACGTGGAGGATGGCACCATATATTTT.

As for this clone: The same CDR3 can be traced to other DNA sequences in this sample. The CDR3 protein is CASSLGRGNTEAFF. The CDR3 DNA sequence: TGTGCCAGCAGCTTGGGCAGGGGCAACACTGAAGCTTTCTTT. The rearrangement uses TRBV11-3 and TRBJ1-1; perhaps TRBD1 as D (6 bases). Germline lookup yields CDR1 SGHNT and CDR2 YENEEA. This CDR3 is built from 14 residues. With 3 bases removed from V and 2 bases from J, the gap between germline ends came to 10 bases. Filled out from reference TRBV11-3 and TRBJ1-1, the complete variable domain reads EAGVVQSPRYKIIEKKQPVAFWCNPISGHNTLYWYLQNLGQGPELLIRYENEEAVDDSQLPKDRFSAERLKGVDSTLKIQPAELGDSAVYLCASSLGRGNTEAFFGQGTRLTVV.

The rearrangement links TRBV19 to TRBJ1-3; perhaps TRBD1 as D (6 bases). CDR3 length: 17 amino acids. V gave up 5 bases and J gave up 4 bases, with 21 bases separating them. CDR1 and CDR2 from the germline V gene are LNHDA and SQIVND (reference sequence). The CDR3 DNA reads as TGTGCCAGTAGTCTACTGGACAGCTTCATATTGGGAAACACCATATATTTT. Protein: CASSLLDSFILGNTIYF.

The chain combines TRBV4-2 with TRBJ1-4, with a weak D call TRBD1 (6 bases). The CDR3 spans 14 residues. The V gene lost 6 bases and the J gene lost 8 bases, with 16 bases spanning the gap. Germline V CDR1 and CDR2: LGHNA, YNFKEQ. The CDR3 sequence is CASRPDRLGEKLFF. In DNA, the CDR3 is TGTGCCAGCAGACCGGACAGATTAGGGGAAAAACTGTTTTTT.

The chain carries TRBV2 and TRBJ2-7, with TRBD1 as a possible D gene (6 bases). Germline CDR1 SNHLY, CDR2 FYNNEI. With 4 bases removed from V and 2 bases from J, the gap between germline ends came to 18 bases. This CDR3 is 16 amino acids long. CDR3 nucleotide sequence: TGTGCCAGCAGTGTATCGACACAGGGCAGGCCCTACGAGCAGTACTTC. Translating gives CASSVSTQGRPYEQYF.